These T cell receptor beta chains were read from a single sample in a study of memory CD4+ T cells and cytomegalovirus serostatus. Generated by immunoSEQ multiplex PCR, the TCRdb table keeps only in-frame clones and is missing some. The profile shows roughly 50,000 clones, roughly 84% of them singletons. Sequences were obtained from memory CD4+ T cells from blood. These receptors were taken from an adult in good health and CMV-seronegative. Some clones in this sample may be carry-over from other donors' samples. Each CDR3 is given with its conserved first and last residue. A D gene is named only where the DNA matches it firmly.

TRBV7-2 | - | CASSSGETQYF
TRBV9 | - | CASSVGQNNSPLHF
TRBV5-8 | - | CASSLPEGGARYNEQFF
TRBV27 | - | CASSLFPEFGANVLTF
TRBV6-1 | - | CASTLDRNTEAFF
TRBV6-6 | - | CASSYQYQETQYF
TRBV9 | TRBD1 | CASSVEGAANTGELFF
TRBV18 | - | CASSPTQRNNEQFF
TRBV19 | - | CASSIRGYGYTF
TRBV27 | - | CASSLSRFAYEQYF
TRBV18 | - | CASSPTGQRNQPQHF
TRBV11-3 | TRBD1 | CASSPGGSTYEQYF
TRBV18 | TRBD1 | CASSSGTGDEQYF
TRBV7-2 | - | CASSSLRGSYEQYF
TRBV7-3 | - | CASSLADTQYF
TRBV12-5 | - | CASGLGENTEAFF
TRBV7-7 | - | CASSLDGAGSEQYF
TRBV10-3 | - | CAISESRGTEAFF
TRBV21-1 | - | CASSKTGTGSENYGYTF
TRBV30 | - | CASIRGGFNEKLFF
TRBV28 | - | CASSFRTRVGGYTF
TRBV19 | TRBD2 | CASSIRAGGPYEQYF
TRBV5-1 | - | CASSLDGRSSYNSPLHF
TRBV30 | - | CAWSEHYQETQYF
TRBV7-2 | - | CASSFRRETTSGNTIYF
TRBV2 | - | CASTRRGMTDTQYF
TRBV28 | - | CASSSVQGRNQPQHF
TRBV7-8 | - | CASSLESPRGHTEAFF
TRBV2 | - | CASSEGTRDVTYNEQFF
TRBV4-3 | - | CASSREGGRSSMQYF
TRBV6-1 | - | CASRPRGSSYEQYF
TRBV6-6 | - | CASSSNRPSTNEKLFF
TRBV6-1 | TRBD2 | CASSEPGLAGPSLSF
TRBV10-3 | - | CAISATPGFEQYF
TRBV4-1 | TRBD2 | CASSRGGLAVLGNEQFF
TRBV5-1 | - | CASSPDVGAVETQYF
TRBV5-1 | TRBD2 | CASSSLAGGTDTQYF
TRBV19 | TRBD2 | CASSISGGGSNEQYF
TRBV5-4 | TRBD1 | CASSPGQGRRFDTEAFF
TRBV28 | - | CASSLWQGGGATEAFF
TRBV6-1 | TRBD1 | CASYSGQAVLEQYF
TRBV28 | TRBD1 | CASSFRGTGGRNEQFF
TRBV4-1 | - | CASSQAAAPLHF
TRBV7-3 | - | CASSPTARGTGELFF
TRBV5-4 | - | CASSRDSTYEQYF
TRBV18 | - | CASSRDAGNEKLFF
TRBV9 | - | CASSVARNTGELFF